This T cell receptor beta chain was captured in a study of cytomegalovirus exposure and HLA in healthy donors. This clone was detected once. The target antigen is unknown. The validation cohort, a group of more than 95 subjects, included the donors and was separate from the roughly 670-subject first cohort. Here immunoSEQ multiplex PCR was the method, and the copy in TCRdb shows in-frame clones only, minus some. This sample yields 150,000 to 200,000 clones, of which about 95% are seen a single time; 0.8% to 1% belongs to the top ten. Findings and caveats of the study: Cytomegalovirus-associated TCR beta chains were listed, numbering approximately 150. Subsequent analysis of the approximately 110 validation repertoires found a tendency for first-cohort TCR clusters to co-occur. A few CMV-associated chains were confirmed in vitro to be specific for CMV antigens.

This clonotype was sampled from a young woman in good health and CMV-seronegative. The specimen was PBMCs.

CDR3 DNA: TGTGCCAGCACCCAGACTAGCGGGGGGGAGGCGGATACGCAGTATTTT. Translating gives CASTQTSGGEADTQYF. The chain uses TRBV5-6 and TRBJ2-3; TRBD2 matches at 14 bases. With 6 bases clipped from V and 6 bases from J, the junction kept 9 bases outside the gene matches. CDR3 length equals 16 residues. Germline V gene sequence: CDR1 SGHDT, CDR2 YYEEEE.